This TCR beta chain was recorded in a study of blood T cell repertoires in COVID-19. For the study at large: T cells, B-cell-depleted T cells, or PBMCs provided the cDNA or gDNA that served as material.

The J segment lost 2 bases and the V segment lost 0 bases, leaving 2 bases of the junction unmatched. Germline V lookup: CDR1 MNHEY, CDR2 SVGAGI. CDR3 length: 15 amino acids. In the original processing: Estimation of nucleated cell counts relied on the amplification of reference gene primers. Libraries were prepared by immunoSEQ multiplex PCR; TCRdb keeps only in-frame clonotypes and omits some of them. The D gene and trimming were derived from the DNA, and the V and J assignments and clone size from that table. This table has almost 30,000 clones, nearly 90% appearing once. Sequences were obtained from peripheral blood. The chain carries TRBV6-5 and TRBJ2-7; TRBD2 matches 9 bases. The origin of this receptor is a human donor in a cohort sampled during active COVID-19. The CDR3, as DNA: TGTGCCAGCAGTTACTCGACTAGCGGTACCTACGAGCAGTACTTC. This sequence encodes CASSYSTSGTYEQYF.